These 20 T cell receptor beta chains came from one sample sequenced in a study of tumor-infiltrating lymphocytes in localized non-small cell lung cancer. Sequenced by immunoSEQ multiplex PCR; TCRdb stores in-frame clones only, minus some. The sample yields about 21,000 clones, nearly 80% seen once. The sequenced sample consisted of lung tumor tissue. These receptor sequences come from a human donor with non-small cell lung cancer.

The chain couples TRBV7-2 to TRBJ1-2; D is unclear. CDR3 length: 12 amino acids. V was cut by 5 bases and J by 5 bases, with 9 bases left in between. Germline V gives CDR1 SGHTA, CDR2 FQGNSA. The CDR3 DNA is TGTGCCAGCAGCCTGCGGCCTTATGGCTACACCTTC. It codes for CASSLRPYGYTF.

CDR3 DNA sequence: TGCGCCAGCAGTCGGACAGGCGGTGAAAAACTGTTTTTT. Translated, it gives CASSRTGGEKLFF. This chain links TRBV10-1 with TRBJ1-4; 7 bases line up with TRBD1. The CDR3 runs to 13 residues. The trim removed 5 bases at V and 7 bases at J, leaving 4 bases unmatched. The V gene's germline CDR1 is WNHNN and CDR2 SYGVQD (reference sequence).

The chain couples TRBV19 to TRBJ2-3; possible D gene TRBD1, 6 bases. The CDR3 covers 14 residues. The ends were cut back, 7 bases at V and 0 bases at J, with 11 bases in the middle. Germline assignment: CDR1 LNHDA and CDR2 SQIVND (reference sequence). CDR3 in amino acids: CASTRTASTDTQYF. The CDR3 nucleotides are TGTGCCAGTACTAGGACAGCTAGCACAGATACGCAGTATTTT.

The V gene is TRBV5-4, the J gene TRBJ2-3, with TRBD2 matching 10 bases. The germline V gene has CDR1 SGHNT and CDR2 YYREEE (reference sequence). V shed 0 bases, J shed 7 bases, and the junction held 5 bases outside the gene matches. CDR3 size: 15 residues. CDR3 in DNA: TGTGCCAGCAGCTTGGAAGGGACTAGCGAGCATACGCAGTATTTT. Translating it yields CASSLEGTSEHTQYF. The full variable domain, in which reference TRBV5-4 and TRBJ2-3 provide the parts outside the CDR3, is ETGVTQSPTHLIKTRGQQVTLRCSSQSGHNTVSWYQQALGQGPQFIFQYYREEENGRGNFPPRFSGLQFPNYSSELNVNALELDDSALYLCASSLEGTSEHTQYFGPGTRLTVL.

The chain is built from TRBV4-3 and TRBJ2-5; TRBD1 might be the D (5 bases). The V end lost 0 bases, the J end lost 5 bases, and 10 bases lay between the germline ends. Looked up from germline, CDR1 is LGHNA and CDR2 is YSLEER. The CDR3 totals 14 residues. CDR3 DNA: TGCGCCAGCAGCCAAGATCGACAGTCCGAGACCCAGTACTTC. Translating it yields CASSQDRQSETQYF.

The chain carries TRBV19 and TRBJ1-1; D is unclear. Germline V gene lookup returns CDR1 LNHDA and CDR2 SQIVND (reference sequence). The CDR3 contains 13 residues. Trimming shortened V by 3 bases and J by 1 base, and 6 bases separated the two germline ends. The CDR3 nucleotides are TGTGCCAGTAGTATCGGACGGAACACTGAAGCTTTCTTT. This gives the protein CASSIGRNTEAFF.

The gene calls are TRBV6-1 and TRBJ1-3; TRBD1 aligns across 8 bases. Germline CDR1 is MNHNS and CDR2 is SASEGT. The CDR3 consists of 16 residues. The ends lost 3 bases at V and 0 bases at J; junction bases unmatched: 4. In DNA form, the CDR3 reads TGTGCCAGCAGTGAGTCCGGGACAGGCTCTGGAAACACCATATATTTT. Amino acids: CASSESGTGSGNTIYF.

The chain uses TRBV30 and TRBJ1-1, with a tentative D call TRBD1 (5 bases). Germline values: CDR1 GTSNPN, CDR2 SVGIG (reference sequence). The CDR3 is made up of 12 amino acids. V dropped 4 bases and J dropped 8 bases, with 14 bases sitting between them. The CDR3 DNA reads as TGTGCCTGGATCCGAGGGGAATACGAAGCTTTCTTT. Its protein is CAWIRGEYEAFF.

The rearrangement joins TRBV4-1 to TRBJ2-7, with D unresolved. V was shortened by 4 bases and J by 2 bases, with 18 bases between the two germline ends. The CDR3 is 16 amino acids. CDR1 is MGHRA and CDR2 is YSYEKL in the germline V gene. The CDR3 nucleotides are TGCGCCAGCAGCCCCATAGGAAGGGTCACCACCTACGAGCAGTACTTC. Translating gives CASSPIGRVTTYEQYF.

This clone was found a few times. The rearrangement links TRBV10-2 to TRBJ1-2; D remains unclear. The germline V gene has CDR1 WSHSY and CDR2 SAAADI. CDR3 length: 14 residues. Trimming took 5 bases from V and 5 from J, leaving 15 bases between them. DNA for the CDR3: TGCGCCAGCAGTCCCGCCGGGGAGGGATATGGCTACACCTTC. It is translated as CASSPAGEGYGYTF.

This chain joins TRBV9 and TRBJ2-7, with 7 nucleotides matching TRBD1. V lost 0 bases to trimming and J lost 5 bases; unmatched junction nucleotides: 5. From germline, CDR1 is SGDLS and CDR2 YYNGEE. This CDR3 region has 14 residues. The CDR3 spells CASSVGNRGNEQYF. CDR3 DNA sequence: TGTGCCAGCAGCGTAGGAAACAGGGGCAACGAGCAGTACTTC.

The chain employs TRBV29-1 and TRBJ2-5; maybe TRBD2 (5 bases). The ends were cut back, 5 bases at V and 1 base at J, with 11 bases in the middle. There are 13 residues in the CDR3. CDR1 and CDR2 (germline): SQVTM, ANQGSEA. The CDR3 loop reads CSVMAGFQETQYF. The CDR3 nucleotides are TGCAGCGTTATGGCGGGTTTCCAAGAGACCCAGTACTTC.

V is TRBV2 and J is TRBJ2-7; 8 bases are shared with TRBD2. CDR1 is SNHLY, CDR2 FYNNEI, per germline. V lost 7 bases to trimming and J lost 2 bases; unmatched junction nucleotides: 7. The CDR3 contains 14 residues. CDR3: CASTPREGTYEQYF. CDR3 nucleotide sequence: TGTGCCAGCACTCCCCGGGAGGGCACCTACGAGCAGTACTTC. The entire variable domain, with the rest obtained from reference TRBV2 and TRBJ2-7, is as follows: EPEVTQTPSHQVTQMGQEVILRCVPISNHLYFYWYRQILGQKVEFLVSFYNNEISEKSEIFDDQFSVERPDGSNFTLKIRSTKLEDSAMYFCASTPREGTYEQYFGPGTRLTVT.

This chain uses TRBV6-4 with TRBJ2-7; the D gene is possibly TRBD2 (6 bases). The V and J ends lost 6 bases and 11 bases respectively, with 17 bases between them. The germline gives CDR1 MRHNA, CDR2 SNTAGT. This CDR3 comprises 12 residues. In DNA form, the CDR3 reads TGTGCCAGCAGCCAGCCCGGAGGGTGGGAGTACTTC. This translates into CASSQPGGWEYF.

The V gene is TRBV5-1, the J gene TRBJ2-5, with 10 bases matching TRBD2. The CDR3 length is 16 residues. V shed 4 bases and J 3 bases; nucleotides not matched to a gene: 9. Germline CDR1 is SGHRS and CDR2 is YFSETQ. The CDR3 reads CASSGTGTSEKETQYF. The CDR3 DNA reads TGCGCCAGCAGCGGGACCGGGACTAGCGAAAAAGAGACCCAGTACTTC.

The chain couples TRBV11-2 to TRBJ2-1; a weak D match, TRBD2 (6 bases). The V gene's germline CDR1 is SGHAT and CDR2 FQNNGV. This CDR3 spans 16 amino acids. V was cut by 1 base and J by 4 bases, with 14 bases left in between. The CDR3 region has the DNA TGTGCCAGCAGCTTAGTGGGGTTCGGGACTTACAATGAGCAGTTCTTC. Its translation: CASSLVGFGTYNEQFF.

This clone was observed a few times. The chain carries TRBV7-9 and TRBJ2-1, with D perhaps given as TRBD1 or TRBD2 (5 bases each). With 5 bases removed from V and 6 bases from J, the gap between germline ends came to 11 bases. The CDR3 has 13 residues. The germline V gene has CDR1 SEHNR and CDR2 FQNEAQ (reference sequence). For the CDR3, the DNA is TGTGCCAGCAGCCCGGGGACGTTCAATGAGCAGTTCTTC. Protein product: CASSPGTFNEQFF.

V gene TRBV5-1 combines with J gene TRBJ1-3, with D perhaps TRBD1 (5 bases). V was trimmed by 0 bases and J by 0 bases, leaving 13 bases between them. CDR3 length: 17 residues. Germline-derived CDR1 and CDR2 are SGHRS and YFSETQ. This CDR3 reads CASSLAKGSFSGNTIYF. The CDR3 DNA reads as TGCGCCAGCAGCTTGGCCAAGGGGTCATTCTCTGGAAACACCATATATTTT.

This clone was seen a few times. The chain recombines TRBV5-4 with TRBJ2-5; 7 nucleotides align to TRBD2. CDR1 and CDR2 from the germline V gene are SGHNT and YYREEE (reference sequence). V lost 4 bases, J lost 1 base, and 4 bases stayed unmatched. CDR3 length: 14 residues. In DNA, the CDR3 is TGTGCCAGCAGCCTTCTAGCGGCCCAAGAGACCCAGTACTTC. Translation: CASSLLAAQETQYF.

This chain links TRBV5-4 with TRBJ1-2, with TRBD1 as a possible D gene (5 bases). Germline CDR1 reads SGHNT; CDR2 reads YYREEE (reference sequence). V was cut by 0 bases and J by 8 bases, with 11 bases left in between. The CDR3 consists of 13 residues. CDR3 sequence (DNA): TGTGCCAGCAGCTTGGAGGGGCGCTGGGGCTACACCTTC. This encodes CASSLEGRWGYTF.